This passage covers 18 T cell receptor beta chains from one sample sequenced in a study of OX40 agonist ivuxolimab in advanced cancers. Measured with immunoSEQ multiplex PCR; TCRdb has only the in-frame clones, and not every one. This sample has 75,000 to 80,000 clones, with around 86% found just once. Sample: CD4+ or CD8+ T cells sorted from blood, taken in a trial of the OX40 agonist ivuxolimab. The receptors were gathered from an adult with an advanced solid tumor such as melanoma, head and neck, liver or kidney cancer.

The J gene is TRBJ2-1, the V gene TRBV7-2; 11 bases are a match to TRBD2. This CDR3 spans 16 amino acids. The germline gives CDR1 SGHTA, CDR2 FQGNSA. With V trimmed by 4 bases and J by 2 bases, 4 bases remained unmatched. CDR3 sequence reads: CASSSNSGGAYNEQFF. CDR3 nucleotide sequence: TGTGCCAGCAGCTCCAATAGCGGGGGGGCCTACAATGAGCAGTTCTTC. The full variable domain, in which reference TRBV7-2 and TRBJ2-1 provide the parts outside the CDR3, is GAGVSQSPSNKVTEKGKDVELRCDPISGHTALYWYRQSLGQGLEFLIYFQGNSAPDKSGLPSDRFSAERTGGSVSTLTIQRTQQEDSAVYLCASSSNSGGAYNEQFFGPGTRLTVL.

This sequence joins TRBV19 and TRBJ1-1; 8 bases map to TRBD1. V lost 1 base, J lost 6 bases, and 10 bases stayed unmatched. Germline V gene lookup returns CDR1 LNHDA and CDR2 SQIVND (reference sequence). The CDR3 has 16 residues. The CDR3 here is CASSIGLQGDRAEAFF. CDR3 DNA: TGTGCCAGTAGTATAGGCCTACAGGGGGATCGGGCTGAAGCTTTCTTT.

The count of this clone is one. The J gene is TRBJ1-1, the V gene TRBV9; 7 bases map to TRBD1. Germline CDR1 reads SGDLS; CDR2 reads YYNGEE. The J segment lost 0 bases and the V segment lost 5 bases, leaving 7 bases of the junction unmatched. The length of the CDR3 is 15 residues. The CDR3 nucleotides read TGTGCCAGCAGTTCCGGGACAGTAATGAACACTGAAGCTTTCTTT. Its protein product is CASSSGTVMNTEAFF. Looking up the rest from reference TRBV9 and TRBJ1-1 gives the full variable domain: DSGVTQTPKHLITATGQRVTLRCSPRSGDLSVYWYQQSLDQGLQFLIQYYNGEERAKGNILERFSAQQFPDLHSELNLSSLELGDSALYFCASSSGTVMNTEAFFGQGTRLTVV.

The chain uses TRBV5-8 and TRBJ2-6; 7 nucleotides agree with TRBD1. The CDR3 is made up of 15 amino acids. V shed 2 bases, J shed 2 bases, and the junction held 1 base outside the gene matches. CDR1 and CDR2 (germline): SGHTS, YDEGEE. This CDR3 is CASSLQGTGANVLTF. CDR3 nucleotide sequence: TGTGCCAGCAGCTTACAGGGGACTGGGGCCAACGTCCTGACTTTC.

This sequence joins TRBV28 and TRBJ1-6; 7 positions match TRBD1. CDR1 is MDHEN, CDR2 SYDVKM, per germline. This CDR3 is built from 16 residues. V trimming: 4 bases; J trimming: 7 bases; junction bases outside the gene matches: 10. In DNA form, the CDR3 reads TGTGCCAGCAGTTCCCGGGAGGGGGCCGGGAATTCACCCCTCCACTTT. It codes for CASSSREGAGNSPLHF.

This chain joins TRBV5-4 and TRBJ1-3, with unresolved D. Germline CDR1 reads SGHNT; CDR2 reads YYREEE (reference sequence). This CDR3 has 15 amino acids. Trimming pared 0 bases from V and 0 bases from J, leaving 7 bases between. Here the CDR3 reads CASSLGRGSGNTIYF. The CDR3 DNA reads TGTGCCAGCAGCTTGGGTCGGGGCTCTGGAAACACCATATATTTT.

V is TRBV2 and J is TRBJ1-4, with 8 bases that match TRBD1. Germline CDR1 and CDR2: SNHLY and FYNNEI. This CDR3 is built from 15 residues. The V and J ends lost 7 bases and 8 bases, in that order; junction bases with no gene match: 12. In DNA, the CDR3 is TGTGCCAGCACCGAGGGGACAGGCGCGAGAGAAAAACTGTTTTTT. Protein: CASTEGTGAREKLFF.

This clone was seen only once. V is TRBV7-9 and J is TRBJ2-3; 7 bases are shared with TRBD1. The CDR3 loop spans 14 amino acids. With V trimmed by 6 bases and J by 3 bases, 6 bases remained unmatched. The germline V gene encodes CDR1 SEHNR and CDR2 FQNEAQ (reference sequence). The CDR3 spells CASRRPGGTDTQYF. The DNA for the CDR3 is TGTGCCAGCAGGCGGCCAGGGGGAACAGATACGCAGTATTTT.

The rearrangement links TRBV4-3 to TRBJ1-4; D perhaps matches TRBD1 (6 bases). CDR1 and CDR2 (germline): LGHNA, YSLEER. V lost 0 bases to trimming and J lost 12 bases, with 14 bases between them. There are 14 residues in the CDR3. CDR3 sequence (DNA): TGCGCCAGCAGCCAAGATCTAGTGGGGGCGGAACTGTTTTTT. It is translated as CASSQDLVGAELFF.

The gene calls are TRBV11-2 and TRBJ1-1, with D maybe TRBD1 (5 bases). V dropped 5 bases and J dropped 4 bases, with 17 bases sitting between them. This CDR3 has 15 residues. Germline CDR1 is SGHAT and CDR2 is FQNNGV. The CDR3 reads CASSARNRGPTEAFF. CDR3 DNA: TGTGCCAGCAGCGCCCGAAACCGGGGCCCCACTGAAGCTTTCTTT.

J is TRBJ1-2 and V is TRBV19; D is possibly TRBD1 (5 bases). CDR1 is LNHDA, CDR2 SQIVND, per germline (reference sequence). V was clipped by 9 bases and J by 1 base, with 12 bases between them. This CDR3 is 13 amino acids long. CDR3 DNA: TGTGCCAGCGAGGGCAGGGTTAACTATGGCTACACCTTC. Amino acid sequence: CASEGRVNYGYTF.

The J gene is TRBJ1-3, the V gene TRBV18; 7 positions agree with TRBD1. The V gene end was trimmed by 4 bases and the J gene end by 8 bases; junction bases not matched to a gene: 14. The CDR3 has 16 amino acids. CDR1 and CDR2 from the germline V gene are KGHSH and LQKENI. This CDR3 is CASSLRQPNQGDTIYF. The CDR3 region has the DNA TGTGCCAGCTCACTACGACAGCCAAACCAGGGGGACACCATATATTTT. The full variable domain, completed using reference TRBV18 and TRBJ1-3, is NAGVMQNPRHLVRRRGQEARLRCSPMKGHSHVYWYRQLPEEGLKFMVYLQKENIIDESGMPKERFSAEFPKEGPSILRIQQVVRGDSAAYFCASSLRQPNQGDTIYFGEGSWLTVV.

This clone has only a few counts. The chain recombines TRBV28 with TRBJ1-1; a weak D match, TRBD1 (5 bases). The CDR3 runs 15 residues. The V and J ends lost 6 bases and 11 bases respectively, with 25 bases between them. Germline V gives CDR1 MDHEN, CDR2 SYDVKM. CDR3 loop: CASSLKLVGGVIAFF. The CDR3 DNA reads as TGTGCCAGCAGCCTTAAGCTCGTCGGGGGGGTGATCGCTTTCTTT.

This chain uses TRBV7-3 with TRBJ2-1; TRBD1 matches 9 bases. Trimming at V came to 4 bases and at J to 4 bases, leaving 5 bases not matched to a gene. The CDR3 spans 15 residues. Germline values: CDR1 SGHTA, CDR2 FQGTGA. The chain's CDR3 is CASSSSGQGYNEQFF. As DNA, the CDR3 is TGTGCCAGCAGCTCATCGGGACAGGGTTACAATGAGCAGTTCTTC.

This clone was detected a few times. The chain employs TRBV7-6 and TRBJ2-7; 12 bases map to TRBD2. With 5 bases clipped from V and 9 bases from J, the junction kept 8 bases outside the gene matches. This CDR3 is built from 14 residues. Germline V CDR1 and CDR2: SGHVS, FNYEAQ. CDR3 DNA: TGTGCCAGCAGCCCCGGGACTAGCGGGCTCCGGCAGTACTTC. This gives the protein CASSPGTSGLRQYF.

The rearrangement joins TRBV5-1 to TRBJ2-2; 13 bases agree with TRBD2. The V and J ends lost 5 bases and 5 bases, in that order; junction bases with no gene match: 6. The CDR3 runs to 16 residues. The germline gives CDR1 SGHRS, CDR2 YFSETQ. The CDR3 bases are TGCGCCAGCAGGGAACTAGCGGGAGGGACGACCGGGGAGCTGTTTTTT. This sequence encodes CASRELAGGTTGELFF.

The chain is built from TRBV10-3 and TRBJ2-5, with 12 bases fitting TRBD2. From germline, CDR1 is ENHRY and CDR2 SYGVKD. The CDR3 runs 15 residues. V trimming: 6 bases; J trimming: 4 bases; junction bases outside the gene matches: 6. The CDR3 nucleotides are TGTGCCATCAGGACCGGGACTAGCGGGCGAGAGACCCAGTACTTC. Amino acid sequence: CAIRTGTSGRETQYF.

The chain links TRBV30 to TRBJ2-2, with a weak D call TRBD1 (5 bases). The V end was cut by 4 bases, the J end by 3 bases, with 15 bases between. The CDR3 loop spans 15 amino acids. In germline, CDR1 is GTSNPN, CDR2 SVGIG (reference sequence). CDR3 nucleotides: TGTGCCTGGATGGGGCAGGCAGGGTACACCGGGGAGCTGTTTTTT. Residues: CAWMGQAGYTGELFF.